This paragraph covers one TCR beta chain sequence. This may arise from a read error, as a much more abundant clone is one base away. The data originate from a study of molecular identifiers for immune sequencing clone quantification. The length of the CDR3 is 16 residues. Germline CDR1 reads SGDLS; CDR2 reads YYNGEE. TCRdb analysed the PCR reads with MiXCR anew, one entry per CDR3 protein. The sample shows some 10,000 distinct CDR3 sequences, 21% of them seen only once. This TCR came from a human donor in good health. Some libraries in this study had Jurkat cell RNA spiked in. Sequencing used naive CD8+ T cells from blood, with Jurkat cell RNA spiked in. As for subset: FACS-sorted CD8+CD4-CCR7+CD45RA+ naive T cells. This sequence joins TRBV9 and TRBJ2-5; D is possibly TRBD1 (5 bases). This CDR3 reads CASSVEGGGAKEPQYF. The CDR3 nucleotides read TGTGCCAGCAGCGTAGAGGGCGGTGGGGCCAAAGAGCCCCAGTACTTC.